The 8 T cell receptor beta chains below come from one sample, sequenced in a study of T-cell reconstitution after alpha-beta-depleted transplantation in children. Preparing the TCRbeta library involved the use of unique molecular identifiers. TCRdb called the PCR reads again in MiXCR, with one record for every CDR3 protein. The sample includes 700,000 or so distinct CDR3 sequences, about an eighth seen only once; the top ten take 0.79%. Specimen: PBMCs, collected before TCRalphabeta/CD19-depleted stem cell transplant. The source of these receptors is a girl aged 2 to 9 with congenital amegakaryocytic thrombocytopenia, due to receive a stem cell transplant.

The sample holds many counts of this clonotype. The rearrangement joins TRBV6-1 to TRBJ2-1; tentative D call: TRBD2 (6 bases). V gave up 5 bases and J gave up 10 bases, with 12 bases separating them. The germline CDR1 and CDR2 sequences are MNHNS and SASEGT. The CDR3 has 12 residues. CDR3 loop: CASSRDLLEQFF. The CDR3 DNA reads as TGTGCCAGCAGTCGGGACTTATTGGAGCAGTTCTTC.

The rearrangement joins TRBV20-1 to TRBJ1-2; the match to TRBD1 covers 7 bases. The germline V gene encodes CDR1 DFQATT and CDR2 SNEGSKA (reference sequence). V lost 3 bases, J lost 8 bases, and 6 bases stayed unmatched. The CDR3 loop spans 12 amino acids. CDR3 sequence reads: CSASGTAFGYTF. CDR3 nucleotides: TGCAGTGCTAGTGGGACAGCGTTCGGCTACACCTTC.

To note about this clonotype: A read error is possible here, since a much larger clone lies one base away. The chain uses TRBV20-1 and TRBJ1-3; D is unresolved. The CDR3 length is 13 residues. With 4 bases removed from V and 6 bases from J, the gap between germline ends came to 13 bases. Germline assignment: CDR1 DFQATT and CDR2 SNEGSKA (reference sequence). CDR3 region: CSAKRVAVNTIYF. DNA for the CDR3: TGCAGTGCTAAAAGGGTGGCGGTAAACACCATATATTTT.

This clonotype was observed a handful of times. The chain joins TRBV5-1 to TRBJ2-1, with 8 nucleotides matching TRBD2. The CDR3 is 15 amino acids. Trimming at V came to 1 base and at J to 6 bases, leaving 6 bases not matched to a gene. Germline CDR1 reads SGHRS; CDR2 reads YFSETQ. The CDR3 here is CASSLTLADLNEQFF. CDR3 DNA: TGCGCCAGCAGCTTGACACTAGCGGACCTCAATGAGCAGTTCTTC. Complete variable domain (other parts from reference TRBV5-1 and TRBJ2-1): KAGVTQTPRYLIKTRGQQVTLSCSPISGHRSVSWYQQTPGQGLQFLFEYFSETQRNKGNFPGRFSGRQFSNSRSEMNVSTLELGDSALYLCASSLTLADLNEQFFGPGTRLTVL.

The table lists this clonotype with many counts. This rearrangement joins TRBV5-5 to TRBJ2-2, with D possibly being TRBD1 (6 bases). This CDR3 is built from 13 residues. Trimming cost V 10 bases and J 3 bases, with 13 bases left between them. Germline lookup yields CDR1 SGHKS and CDR2 YYEKEE (reference sequence). The CDR3 nucleotides read TGTGCCGCACGTCAGGGGTACACCGGGGAGCTGTTTTTT. Amino acid sequence: CAARQGYTGELFF.

In its sample, this clonotype was seen many times. The V gene is TRBV5-1, the J gene TRBJ2-2; 11 bases match TRBD2. CDR3 size: 16 residues. Germline V gene data show CDR1 as SGHRS and CDR2 as YFSETQ. The V gene end was trimmed by 2 bases and the J gene end by 4 bases; junction bases not matched to a gene: 4. CDR3 amino acids: CASSFILAGATGELFF. CDR3 DNA: TGCGCCAGCAGCTTCATACTAGCGGGAGCCACCGGGGAGCTGTTTTTT.

J is TRBJ2-5 and V is TRBV12-3 or TRBV12-4; TRBD1 is a possible D gene (6 bases). V was trimmed by 7 bases and J by 5 bases, leaving 14 bases between them. The CDR3 is 13 amino acids. As DNA, the CDR3 is TGTGCCAGCACTCCTGGGGGCTTGGAGACCCAGTACTTC. This translates into CASTPGGLETQYF.

About this clonotype: This sequence may be a read error, since a much larger clone differs from it by one base. This chain uses TRBV12-3 or TRBV12-4 with TRBJ2-5; D may be TRBD1 (6 bases). This CDR3 is 14 amino acids long. The CDR3: CASSPLQGAETPYF. The CDR3 DNA sequence: TGTGCCAGCAGTCCTCTACAGGGTGCAGAGACCCCGTACTTC.